Below are 17 T cell receptor beta chains sequenced from a single sample in a study of cytomegalovirus exposure and HLA in healthy donors. This PCR relied on a set of 60 Vbeta primers and 13 Jbeta primers. Assay used: immunoSEQ multiplex PCR; TCRdb lists only in-frame clones, some missing. Of approximately 190,000 clones listed, roughly 76% are singletons. The sample taken for sequencing was PBMCs. The receptors here all came from a woman in her twenties or thirties in good health and CMV-seropositive.

V gene TRBV28 combines with J gene TRBJ2-7, with 8 bases identical to TRBD2. This CDR3 is 15 amino acids long. From germline, CDR1 is MDHEN and CDR2 SYDVKM. V shed 6 bases, J shed 0 bases, and the junction held 7 bases outside the gene matches. The CDR3 loop reads CASRYSSGPSYEQYF. CDR3 nucleotide sequence: TGTGCCAGCAGGTACTCTAGCGGGCCCTCCTACGAGCAGTACTTC.

This clone showed up just once. The chain joins TRBV2 to TRBJ1-1; D gene ambiguous. Germline CDR1 reads SNHLY; CDR2 reads FYNNEI. The CDR3 runs to 11 residues. Trimming removed 8 bases from V and 9 bases from J, with 13 bases in between. Here the CDR3 reads CASLMGVKAFF. As DNA, the CDR3 is TGTGCCAGCCTCATGGGAGTGAAAGCTTTCTTT.

The chain combines TRBV4-3 with TRBJ1-6, with 10 bases that match TRBD1. Unmatched junction bases numbered 3, after V lost 3 bases and J lost 10 bases. The CDR3 length is 14 residues. Germline CDR1 and CDR2: LGHNA and YSLEER. CDR3 sequence (DNA): TGCGCCAGCAGCCACGACAGGGGGCGATCACCCCTCCACTTT. Amino acids: CASSHDRGRSPLHF.

The rearrangement uses TRBV28 and TRBJ2-3, with 8 positions matching TRBD1. J gave up 6 bases and V 5 bases, and 10 bases lay outside the gene matches. In germline, CDR1 is MDHEN, CDR2 SYDVKM. This CDR3 region has 15 residues. The CDR3 nucleotides are TGTGCCAGCAGTAAATGGACAGGGTTTCGGGATACGCAGTATTTT. Its translation: CASSKWTGFRDTQYF.

The rearrangement joins TRBV28 to TRBJ1-2; 9 bases fit TRBD1. The trim removed 2 bases at V and 2 bases at J, leaving 9 bases unmatched. The CDR3 contains 17 residues. Per the germline V gene, CDR1 is MDHEN and CDR2 is SYDVKM. This CDR3 reads CASSLPRQGVGNYGYTF. CDR3 nucleotides: TGTGCCAGCAGTTTACCTCGACAGGGGGTAGGGAACTATGGCTACACCTTC.

This chain links TRBV28 with TRBJ1-4, with TRBD1 as a possible D gene (5 bases). Germline CDR1 is MDHEN and CDR2 is SYDVKM. V lost 8 bases and J 8 bases, leaving 15 bases between the germline ends. The CDR3 has 13 residues. The CDR3 sequence: CASFGGFLEKLFF. The DNA of the CDR3 is TGTGCCAGCTTCGGGGGTTTTTTGGAAAAACTGTTTTTT.

The chain employs TRBV7-2 and TRBJ1-2; D possibly corresponds to TRBD1 (6 bases). Germline CDR1 is SGHTA and CDR2 is FQGNSA. The V end lost 1 base, the J end lost 1 base, and 10 bases lay between the germline ends. This CDR3 has 15 residues. This chain's CDR3 is CASSLGGGRNYGYTF. Here the CDR3 DNA reads TGTGCCAGCAGCTTAGGCGGGGGCCGTAACTATGGCTACACCTTC.

The chain couples TRBV29-1 to TRBJ1-1; a weak D match, TRBD1 (5 bases). The CDR3 spans 13 residues. The germline V gene has CDR1 SQVTM and CDR2 ANQGSEA. Trimming left V 3 bases short and J 5 bases short, with 13 bases between. In nucleotides, the CDR3 is TGCAGCGTTGATTCGGGGGGAGGGACTGAAGCTTTCTTT. Translation: CSVDSGGGTEAFF.

The V and J genes are TRBV29-1 and TRBJ2-2; 12 nucleotides agree with TRBD2. The CDR3 sequence is 18 residues long. Germline lookup yields CDR1 SQVTM and CDR2 ANQGSEA. The trim removed 0 bases at V and 8 bases at J, leaving 13 bases unmatched. CDR3 DNA sequence: TGCAGCGTTGAAGAACGCGATCTGACTAGCGGGAGACTAGGGGAGCTGTTTTTT. Protein: CSVEERDLTSGRLGELFF.

The chain uses TRBV2 and TRBJ2-7; a weak D match, TRBD2 (5 bases). Germline-derived CDR1 and CDR2 are SNHLY and FYNNEI. V was cut by 5 bases and J by 1 base, with 9 bases left in between. The CDR3 is made up of 13 amino acids. The CDR3 coding sequence is TGTGCCAGCAGTATAGGACTTTCCTACGAGCAGTACTTC. Its translation: CASSIGLSYEQYF.

The chain joins TRBV7-2 to TRBJ2-5; 10 bases agree with TRBD2. This CDR3 contains 15 residues. Germline CDR1 is SGHTA and CDR2 is FQGNSA. V was clipped by 4 bases and J by 5 bases; unmatched bases: 7. CDR3 sequence reads: CASSSSSGSYETQYF. The CDR3, as DNA: TGTGCCAGCAGCTCTTCTAGCGGGAGTTATGAGACCCAGTACTTC.

This chain connects TRBV27 to TRBJ2-7; perhaps TRBD1 as D (5 bases). The CDR3 covers 14 residues. Looked up from germline, CDR1 is MNHEY and CDR2 is SMNVEV (reference sequence). Trimming stripped 6 bases from V and 0 bases from J, with 12 bases between. In nucleotides, the CDR3 is TGTGCCAGCAGCCCCAGGGTCCTCTCCTACGAGCAGTACTTC. It codes for CASSPRVLSYEQYF.

In its sample, this clone was seen a few times. The chain couples TRBV19 to TRBJ2-1, with D perhaps TRBD2 (5 bases). This CDR3 comprises 13 residues. With 5 bases removed from V and 9 bases from J, the gap between germline ends came to 14 bases. CDR1 is LNHDA and CDR2 is SQIVND in the germline V gene (reference sequence). CDR3 amino acids: CASSASTRGEQFF. The CDR3 DNA follows: TGTGCCAGTAGTGCCAGTACACGGGGTGAGCAGTTCTTC.

This chain uses TRBV6-6 with TRBJ1-5, with a possible D match to TRBD1 (5 bases). CDR3 length: 14 amino acids. The germline V gene encodes CDR1 MNHNY and CDR2 SVGAGI (reference sequence). Trimming took 2 bases from V and 1 from J, leaving 6 bases between them. The CDR3 region has the DNA TGTGCCAGCAGTTACCGGGGGAGCAATCAGCCCCAGCATTTT. This gives the protein CASSYRGSNQPQHF.

The V and J genes are TRBV7-2 and TRBJ1-2; D perhaps matches TRBD1 (5 bases). Per the germline V gene, CDR1 is SGHTA and CDR2 is FQGNSA. The CDR3 is 14 residues long. V was pared by 1 base and J by 1 base, with 7 bases between. CDR3 bases: TGTGCCAGCAGCTTAGGCAGGGTTAACTATGGCTACACCTTC. Protein product: CASSLGRVNYGYTF.

This chain links TRBV9 with TRBJ1-3; no clear D gene. This CDR3 has 14 amino acids. V was trimmed by 3 bases and J by 2 bases, leaving 9 bases between them. Germline V lookup: CDR1 SGDLS, CDR2 YYNGEE. The CDR3 spells CASSAGIAGNTIYF. In DNA, the CDR3 is TGTGCCAGCAGCGCGGGAATAGCTGGAAACACCATATATTTT. Complete variable domain (other parts from reference TRBV9 and TRBJ1-3): DSGVTQTPKHLITATGQRVTLRCSPRSGDLSVYWYQQSLDQGLQFLIQYYNGEERAKGNILERFSAQQFPDLHSELNLSSLELGDSALYFCASSAGIAGNTIYFGEGSWLTVV.

There are a few counts of this clone. The chain combines TRBV7-8 with TRBJ2-7; 7 bases line up with TRBD2. The CDR3 runs 14 residues. V shed 7 bases and J 2 bases; nucleotides not matched to a gene: 8. In germline, CDR1 is SGHVS, CDR2 FQNEAQ. The CDR3 nucleotides are TGTGCCAGCATGCCCCAGCGGGGCCCCTACGAGCAGTACTTC. Its translation: CASMPQRGPYEQYF. The whole variable domain, remainder taken from reference TRBV7-8 and TRBJ2-7, is GAGVSQSPRYKVAKRGQDVALRCDPISGHVSLFWYQQALGQGPEFLTYFQNEAQLDKSGLPSDRFFAERPEGSVSTLKIQRTQQEDSAVYLCASMPQRGPYEQYFGPGTRLTVT.